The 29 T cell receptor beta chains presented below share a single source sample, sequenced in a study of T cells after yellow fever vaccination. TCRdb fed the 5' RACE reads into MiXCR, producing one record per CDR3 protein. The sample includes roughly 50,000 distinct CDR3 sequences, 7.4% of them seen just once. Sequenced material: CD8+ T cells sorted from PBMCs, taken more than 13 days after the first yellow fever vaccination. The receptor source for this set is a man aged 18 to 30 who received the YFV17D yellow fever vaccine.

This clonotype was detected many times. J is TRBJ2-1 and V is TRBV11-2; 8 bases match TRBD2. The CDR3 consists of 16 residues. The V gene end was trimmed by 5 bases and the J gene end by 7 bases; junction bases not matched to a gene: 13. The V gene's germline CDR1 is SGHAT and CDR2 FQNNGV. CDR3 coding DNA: TGTGCCAGCAGCCCTCCTCAAGCGGGGGCCAATAATGAGCAGTTCTTC. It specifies CASSPPQAGANNEQFF.

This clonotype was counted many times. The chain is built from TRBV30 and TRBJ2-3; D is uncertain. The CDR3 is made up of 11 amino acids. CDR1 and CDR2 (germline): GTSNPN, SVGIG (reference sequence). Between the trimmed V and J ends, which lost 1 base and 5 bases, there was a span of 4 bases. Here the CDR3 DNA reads TGTGCCTGGAGTGCCCGAGATACGCAGTATTTT. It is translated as CAWSARDTQYF.

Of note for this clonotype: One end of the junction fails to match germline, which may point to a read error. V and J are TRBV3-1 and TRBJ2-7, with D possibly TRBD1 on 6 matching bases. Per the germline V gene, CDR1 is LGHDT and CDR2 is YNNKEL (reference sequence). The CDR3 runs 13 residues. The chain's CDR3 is CASRQGGDYEQYF. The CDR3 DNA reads TGTGCCAGCCGCCAAGGGGGAGACTACGAGCAGTACTTC.

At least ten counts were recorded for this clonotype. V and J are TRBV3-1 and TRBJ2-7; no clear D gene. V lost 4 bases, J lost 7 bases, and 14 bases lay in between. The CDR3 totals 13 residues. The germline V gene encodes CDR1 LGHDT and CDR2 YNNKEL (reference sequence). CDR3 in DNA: TGTGCCAGCAGCCCAAGTCCCTTTGGTGAGCAGTACGTC. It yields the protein CASSPSPFGEQYV.

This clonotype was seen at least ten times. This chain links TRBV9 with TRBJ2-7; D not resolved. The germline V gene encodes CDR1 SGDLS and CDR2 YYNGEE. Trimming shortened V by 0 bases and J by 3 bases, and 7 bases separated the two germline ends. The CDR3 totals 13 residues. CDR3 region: CASSVAPGYEQYV. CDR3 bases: TGTGCCAGCAGCGTAGCTCCAGGCTACGAGCAGTACGTC.

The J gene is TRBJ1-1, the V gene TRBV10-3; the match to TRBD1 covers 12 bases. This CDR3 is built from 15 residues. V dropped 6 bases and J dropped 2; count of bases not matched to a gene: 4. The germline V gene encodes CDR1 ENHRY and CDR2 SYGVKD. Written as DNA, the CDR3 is TGTGCCATCAGAGGGACAGGGGGCGTAAACACTGAAGCTTTCTTT. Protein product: CAIRGTGGVNTEAFF.

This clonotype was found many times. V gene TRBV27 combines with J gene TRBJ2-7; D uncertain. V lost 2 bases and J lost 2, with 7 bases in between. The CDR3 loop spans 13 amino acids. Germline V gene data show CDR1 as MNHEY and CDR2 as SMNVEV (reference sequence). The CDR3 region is CASSLTGTYEQYF. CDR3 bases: TGTGCCAGCAGTTTAACCGGCACCTACGAGCAGTACTTC.

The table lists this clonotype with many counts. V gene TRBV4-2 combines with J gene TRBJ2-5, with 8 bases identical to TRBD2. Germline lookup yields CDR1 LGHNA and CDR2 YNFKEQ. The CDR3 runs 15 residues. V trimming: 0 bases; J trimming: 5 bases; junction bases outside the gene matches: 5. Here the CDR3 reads CASSQEGAGVETQYF. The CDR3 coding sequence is TGTGCCAGCAGCCAAGAAGGAGCGGGGGTTGAGACCCAGTACTTC.

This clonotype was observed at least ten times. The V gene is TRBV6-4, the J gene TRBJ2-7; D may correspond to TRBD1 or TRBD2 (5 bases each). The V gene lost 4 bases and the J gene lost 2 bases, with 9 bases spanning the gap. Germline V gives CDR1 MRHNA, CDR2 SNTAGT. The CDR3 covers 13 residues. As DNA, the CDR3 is TGTGCCAGCAGTGTCCGGGACCCCTACGAGCAGTACGTC. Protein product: CASSVRDPYEQYV.

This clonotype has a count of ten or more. CDR3 sequence reads: CASRMSGLGVNEQYV. CDR3 DNA: TGTGCCAGCAGAATGAGCGGTCTGGGCGTCAACGAGCAGTACGTC. The rearrangement joins TRBV12-3 or TRBV12-4 to TRBJ2-7, with D tentatively TRBD2 (5 bases). Trimming pared 6 bases from V and 5 bases from J, leaving 20 bases between. The CDR3 runs 15 residues.

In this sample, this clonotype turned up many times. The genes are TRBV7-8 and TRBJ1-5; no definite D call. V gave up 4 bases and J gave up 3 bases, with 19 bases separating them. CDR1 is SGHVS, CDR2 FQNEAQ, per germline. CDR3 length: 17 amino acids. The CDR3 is CASSSRGGIFSNQPQHF. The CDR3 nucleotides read TGTGCCAGCAGCTCCCGCGGAGGGATTTTCTCCAATCAGCCCCAGCATTTT.

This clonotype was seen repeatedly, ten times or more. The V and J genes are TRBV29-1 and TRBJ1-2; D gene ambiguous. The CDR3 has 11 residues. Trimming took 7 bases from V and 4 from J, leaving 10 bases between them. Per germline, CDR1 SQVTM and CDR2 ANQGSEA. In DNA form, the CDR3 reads TGCAGCGCACTCGAGGGCTATGGCTACACCTTC. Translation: CSALEGYGYTF.

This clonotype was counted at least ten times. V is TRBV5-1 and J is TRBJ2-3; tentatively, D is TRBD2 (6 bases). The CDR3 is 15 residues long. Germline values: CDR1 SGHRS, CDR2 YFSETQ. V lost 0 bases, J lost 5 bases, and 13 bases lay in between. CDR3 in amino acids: CASSLARRAGDTQYF. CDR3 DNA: TGCGCCAGCAGCTTGGCCCGGCGAGCGGGAGATACGCAGTATTTT.

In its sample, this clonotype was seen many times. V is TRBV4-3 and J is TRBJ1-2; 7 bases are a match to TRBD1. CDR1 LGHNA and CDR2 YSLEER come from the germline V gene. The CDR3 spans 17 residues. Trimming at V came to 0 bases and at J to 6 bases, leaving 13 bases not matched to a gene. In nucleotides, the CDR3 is TGCGCCAGCAGCCAAGATCTGGAGGGGGCAAGTGGTAATGGCTACACCTTC. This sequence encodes CASSQDLEGASGNGYTF.

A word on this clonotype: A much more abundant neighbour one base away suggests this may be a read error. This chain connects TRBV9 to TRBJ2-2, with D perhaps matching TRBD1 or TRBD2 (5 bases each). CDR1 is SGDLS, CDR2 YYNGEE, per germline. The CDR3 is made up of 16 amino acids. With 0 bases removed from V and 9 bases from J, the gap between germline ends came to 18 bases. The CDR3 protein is CASSVVSRRAGRELFF. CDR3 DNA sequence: TGTGCCAGCAGCGTAGTTTCGCGCAGGGCGGGCAGGGAGCTGTTTTTT.

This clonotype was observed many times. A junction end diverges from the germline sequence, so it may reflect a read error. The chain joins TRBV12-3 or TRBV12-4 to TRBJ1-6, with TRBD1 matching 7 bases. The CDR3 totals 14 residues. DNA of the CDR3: TGTGCCAGCAGCCGGGACAGCTATATTTCACCCCTCCACTTT. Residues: CASSRDSYISPLHF.

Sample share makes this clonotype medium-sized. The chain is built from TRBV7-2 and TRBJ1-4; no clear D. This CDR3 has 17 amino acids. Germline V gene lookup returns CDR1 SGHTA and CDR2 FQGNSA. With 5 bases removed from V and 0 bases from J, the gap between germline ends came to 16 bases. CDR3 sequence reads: CASSPGGGRATNEKLFF. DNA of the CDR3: TGTGCCAGCAGCCCCGGCGGAGGGCGTGCAACTAATGAAAAACTGTTTTTT.

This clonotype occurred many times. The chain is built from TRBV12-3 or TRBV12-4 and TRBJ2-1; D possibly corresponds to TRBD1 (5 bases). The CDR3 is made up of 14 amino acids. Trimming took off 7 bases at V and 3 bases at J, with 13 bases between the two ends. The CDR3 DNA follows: TGTGCCAGCACCAAAGGGGTAGGCTACAATGAGCAGTTCTTC. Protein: CASTKGVGYNEQFF.

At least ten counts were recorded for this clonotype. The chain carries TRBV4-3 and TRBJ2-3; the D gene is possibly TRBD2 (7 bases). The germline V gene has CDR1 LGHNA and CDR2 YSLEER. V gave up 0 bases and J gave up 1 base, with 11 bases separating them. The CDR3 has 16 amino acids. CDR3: CASSQDWGGRTDTQYF. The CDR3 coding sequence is TGCGCCAGCAGCCAAGACTGGGGGGGGCGCACAGATACGCAGTATTTT.

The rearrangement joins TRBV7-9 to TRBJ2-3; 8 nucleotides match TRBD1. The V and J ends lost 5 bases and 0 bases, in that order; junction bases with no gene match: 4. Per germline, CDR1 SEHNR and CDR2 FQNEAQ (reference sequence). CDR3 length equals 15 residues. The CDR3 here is CASSPWTGSTDTQYF. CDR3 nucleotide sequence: TGTGCCAGCAGCCCCTGGACAGGGAGCACAGATACGCAGTATTTT. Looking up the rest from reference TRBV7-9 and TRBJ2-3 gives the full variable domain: DTGVSQNPRHKITKRGQNVTFRCDPISEHNRLYWYRQTLGQGPEFLTYFQNEAQLEKSRLLSDRFSAERPKGSFSTLEIQRTEQGDSAMYLCASSPWTGSTDTQYFGPGTRLTVL.

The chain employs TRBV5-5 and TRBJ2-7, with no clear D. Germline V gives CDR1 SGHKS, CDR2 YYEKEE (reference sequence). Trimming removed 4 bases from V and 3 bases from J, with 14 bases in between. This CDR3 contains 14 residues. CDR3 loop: CASSPGPSCYEQYF. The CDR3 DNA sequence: TGTGCCAGCAGCCCTGGGCCCAGCTGCTACGAGCAGTACTTC. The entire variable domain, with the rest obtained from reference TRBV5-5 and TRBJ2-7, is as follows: DAGVTQSPTHLIKTRGQQVTLRCSPISGHKSVSWYQQVLGQGPQFIFQYYEKEERGRGNFPDRFSARQFPNYSSELNVNALLLGDSALYLCASSPGPSCYEQYFGPGTRLTVT.

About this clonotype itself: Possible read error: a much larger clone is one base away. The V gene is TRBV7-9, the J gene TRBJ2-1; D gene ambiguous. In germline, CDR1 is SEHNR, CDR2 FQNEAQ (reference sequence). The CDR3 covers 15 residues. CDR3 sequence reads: CASSFPLSSYNEKFF. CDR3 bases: TGTGCCAGCAGCTTTCCACTCAGCTCCTACAATGAGAAGTTCTTC.

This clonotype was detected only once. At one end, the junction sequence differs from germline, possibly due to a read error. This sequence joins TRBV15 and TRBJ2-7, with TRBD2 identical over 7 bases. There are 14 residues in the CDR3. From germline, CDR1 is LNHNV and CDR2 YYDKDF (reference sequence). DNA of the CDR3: TGTGCCACCAGCAGAGGAGGTGGGGTGCGGGGGTCGAACTTC. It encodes CATSRGGGVRGSNF.

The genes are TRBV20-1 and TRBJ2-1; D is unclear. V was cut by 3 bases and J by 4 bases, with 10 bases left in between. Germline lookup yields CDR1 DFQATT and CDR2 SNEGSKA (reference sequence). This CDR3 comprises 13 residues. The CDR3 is CSARIETYNEQFF. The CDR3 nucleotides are TGCAGTGCTAGGATTGAGACGTACAATGAGCAGTTCTTC.

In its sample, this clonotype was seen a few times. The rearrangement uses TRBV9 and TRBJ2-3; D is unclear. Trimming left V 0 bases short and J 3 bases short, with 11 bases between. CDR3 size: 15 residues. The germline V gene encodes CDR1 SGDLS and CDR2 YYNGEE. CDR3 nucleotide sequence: TGTGCCAGCAGCGTAGGTTGGGGTCCAACAGATACGCAGTATTTT. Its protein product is CASSVGWGPTDTQYF.

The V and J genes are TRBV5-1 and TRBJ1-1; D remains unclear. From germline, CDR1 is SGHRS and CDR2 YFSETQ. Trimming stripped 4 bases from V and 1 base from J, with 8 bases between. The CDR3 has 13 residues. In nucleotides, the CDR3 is TGCGCCAGCAGCCCGGGCAAGAACACTGAAGCTTTCTTT. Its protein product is CASSPGKNTEAFF. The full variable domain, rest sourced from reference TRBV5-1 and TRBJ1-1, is KAGVTQTPRYLIKTRGQQVTLSCSPISGHRSVSWYQQTPGQGLQFLFEYFSETQRNKGNFPGRFSGRQFSNSRSEMNVSTLELGDSALYLCASSPGKNTEAFFGQGTRLTVV.

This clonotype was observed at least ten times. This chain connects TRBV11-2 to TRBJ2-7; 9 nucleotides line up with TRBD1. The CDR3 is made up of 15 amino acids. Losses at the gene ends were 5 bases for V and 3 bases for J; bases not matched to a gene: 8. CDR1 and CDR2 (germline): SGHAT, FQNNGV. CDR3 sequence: CASSLRDRAFYEQYF. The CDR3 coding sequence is TGTGCCAGCAGCCTCCGGGACAGGGCGTTCTACGAGCAGTACTTC. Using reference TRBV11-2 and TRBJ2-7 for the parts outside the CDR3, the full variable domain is EAGVAQSPRYKIIEKRQSVAFWCNPISGHATLYWYQQILGQGPKLLIQFQNNGVVDDSQLPKDRFSAERLKGVDSTLKIQPAKLEDSAVYLCASSLRDRAFYEQYFGPGTRLTVT.

The CDR3 bases are TGCGCCAGCAGCCAAGATCAAGACAGACCGTACGAGCAGTACTTC. Its translation: CASSQDQDRPYEQYF. This rearrangement joins TRBV4-3 to TRBJ2-7, with D perhaps TRBD1 (5 bases). Trimming took off 0 bases at V and 4 bases at J, with 13 bases between the two ends. CDR3 size: 15 residues. The germline gives CDR1 LGHNA, CDR2 YSLEER.

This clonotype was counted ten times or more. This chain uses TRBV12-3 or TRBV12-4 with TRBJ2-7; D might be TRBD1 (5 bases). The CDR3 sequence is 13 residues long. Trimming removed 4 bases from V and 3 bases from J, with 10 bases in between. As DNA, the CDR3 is TGTGCCAGCAGTTCCGCCCAGGGCTACGAGCAGTACTTC. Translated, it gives CASSSAQGYEQYF.